Listed here are 18 T cell receptor beta chains from one sample, sequenced in a study of cytomegalovirus exposure and HLA in healthy donors (TCRdb year 2017). Receptors were amplified or captured by the immunoSEQ multiplex PCR assay. The multiplex PCR relied on a mix of 60 forward primers for TCR Vbeta segments and 13 reverse primers for TCR Jbeta segments. TCRdb holds this immuneACCESS table with in-frame rearrangements only. Some clones are missing; in checked studies, unresolved V genes explain under half, and the rest has no known cause. Counted in this sample were tens of thousands of clones; about three quarters of them appeared once. Of the sample, around 4.6% is held by the ten largest clones. Specimen: PBMCs. All receptors derive from a middle-aged woman in good health and CMV-seropositive.

The chain joins TRBV30 to TRBJ2-7; TRBD1 might be the D (6 bases). V shed 6 bases and J shed 0 bases, with 12 bases lying between them. Germline CDR1 is GTSNPN and CDR2 is SVGIG (reference sequence). The CDR3 covers 13 residues. The CDR3 loop is CACLRDTSYEQYF. The CDR3 coding sequence is TGTGCCTGCCTCCGGGACACCTCCTACGAGCAGTACTTC.

This chain joins TRBV7-2 and TRBJ2-7, with D tentatively TRBD1 (5 bases). CDR3 length: 15 residues. In germline, CDR1 is SGHTA, CDR2 FQGNSA. V gave up 2 bases and J gave up 2 bases, with 13 bases separating them. CDR3 sequence: CASSLRQGDPYEQYF. The CDR3 coding sequence is TGTGCCAGCAGCTTACGCCAGGGTGACCCCTACGAGCAGTACTTC.

V is TRBV19 and J is TRBJ2-1; the D gene is possibly TRBD1 (5 bases). The CDR3 covers 18 residues. Germline V gene data show CDR1 as LNHDA and CDR2 as SQIVND (reference sequence). V lost 0 bases to trimming and J lost 5 bases, with 20 bases between them. CDR3: CASSIDGFLGAQDNEQFF. CDR3 DNA sequence: TGTGCCAGTAGTATAGATGGGTTTTTAGGGGCGCAGGACAATGAGCAGTTCTTC.

Note on this clone: Other DNA sequences from this sample encode an identical CDR3 as well. The CDR3 nucleotides read TGTGCCAGCAGTGAAGGGCAGCTCAGAGCTTTCTTT. It specifies CASSEGQLRAFF. The chain joins TRBV25-1 to TRBJ1-1; D not resolved. The CDR3 sequence is 12 residues long. Germline V CDR1 and CDR2: MGHDK, SYGVNS. V lost 2 bases and J 10 bases, leaving 11 bases between the germline ends.

The chain employs TRBV7-2 and TRBJ1-1, with 8 bases lining up with TRBD1. CDR1 and CDR2 from the germline V gene are SGHTA and FQGNSA. CDR3 length: 17 amino acids. Trimming at V came to 5 bases and at J to 1 base, leaving 12 bases not matched to a gene. DNA of the CDR3: TGTGCCAGCAGCCCGACAGGGGCGCCACGATCGAACACTGAAGCTTTCTTT. The encoded protein is CASSPTGAPRSNTEAFF.

The rearrangement joins TRBV20-1 to TRBJ1-5, with 7 positions matching TRBD1. Germline CDR1 is DFQATT and CDR2 is SNEGSKA (reference sequence). Unmatched junction bases numbered 9, after V lost 7 bases and J lost 12 bases. This CDR3 is 11 amino acids long. The CDR3 bases are TGCAGTGGGTCAGAGGGGGCCCACCAGCATTTT. This gives the protein CSGSEGAHQHF.

This sequence joins TRBV9 and TRBJ2-1; 9 bases align to TRBD2. The CDR3 extends over 16 amino acids. V was pared by 0 bases and J by 4 bases, with 5 bases of the junction left unmatched. Germline values: CDR1 SGDLS, CDR2 YYNGEE. CDR3 sequence (DNA): TGTGCCAGCAGCGTAGAGGCGGGAGGGCCTTACAATGAGCAGTTCTTC. Protein: CASSVEAGGPYNEQFF.

The chain couples TRBV30 to TRBJ2-7, with TRBD1 identical over 10 bases. The V gene end was trimmed by 3 bases and the J gene end by 0 bases; junction bases not matched to a gene: 2. Germline values: CDR1 GTSNPN, CDR2 SVGIG (reference sequence). CDR3 length: 14 amino acids. The CDR3: CAWRRTGGSYEQYF. The CDR3 coding sequence is TGTGCCTGGAGACGGACAGGGGGCTCCTACGAGCAGTACTTC.

The V call is TRBV11-1, the J call TRBJ2-5; TRBD1 aligns across 7 bases. V lost 6 bases to trimming and J lost 1 base; unmatched junction nucleotides: 5. Looked up from germline, CDR1 is SGHAT and CDR2 is FQDESV (reference sequence). The CDR3 runs to 14 residues. The CDR3 spells CASRLDRVQETQYF. DNA for the CDR3: TGTGCCAGCAGGCTCGACAGGGTCCAAGAGACCCAGTACTTC.

The CDR3 protein is CASSQAGRQQTEQYF. CDR3 nucleotides: TGCGCCAGCAGCCAAGCCGGGAGGCAGCAGACCGAGCAGTACTTC. The chain has TRBV4-3 and TRBJ2-7, with TRBD2 identical over 7 bases. From germline, CDR1 is LGHNA and CDR2 YSLEER. J was trimmed by 6 bases and V by 1 base; bases with no gene match: 9. The CDR3 length is 15 residues.

The rearrangement uses TRBV6-5 and TRBJ2-5; 7 bases line up with TRBD1. The end of the DNA fits TRBJ2-7 better, so the J call may be wrong. CDR1 is MNHEY and CDR2 is SVGAGI in the germline V gene. The CDR3 is 15 amino acids. CDR3 loop: CASSYEADRTYEQYF. In nucleotides, the CDR3 is TGTGCCAGCAGTTACGAAGCGGACAGGACCTACGAGCAGTACTTC.

The chain recombines TRBV7-3 with TRBJ2-3; 9 nucleotides line up with TRBD2. Germline lookup yields CDR1 SGHTA and CDR2 FQGTGA. CDR3 length equals 17 residues. Trimming at V came to 1 base and at J to 6 bases, leaving 11 bases not matched to a gene. The CDR3 DNA is TGTGCCAGCAGCTTAAAACAGGCGGGAGGGCGAATGGATACGCAGTATTTT. Residues: CASSLKQAGGRMDTQYF.

A note on this clone: At one end the junction does not follow the germline gene, possibly because of a read error. The chain links TRBV7-9 to TRBJ2-3, with 13 bases that match TRBD2. The CDR3 spans 16 residues. Per the germline V gene, CDR1 is SEHNR and CDR2 is FQNEAQ (reference sequence). CDR3 residues: CSSRDGLAGVTDTQYF. Written as DNA, the CDR3 is TGTTCCAGCAGAGATGGACTAGCGGGAGTCACAGATACGCAGTATTTT.

This sequence joins TRBV5-4 and TRBJ2-5, with D perhaps TRBD1 (7 bases). Gene TRBJ2-7 matches the end of the DNA better, so the J call may be wrong. CDR1 and CDR2 (germline): SGHNT, YYREEE (reference sequence). The CDR3 is 14 residues long. CDR3 region: CASSLGQGLYEQYF. The CDR3 bases are TGTGCCAGCAGCTTGGGACAGGGACTCTACGAGCAGTACTTC.

This rearrangement joins TRBV10-1 to TRBJ2-3, with 14 nucleotides matching TRBD2. Germline lookup yields CDR1 WNHNN and CDR2 SYGVQD (reference sequence). V dropped 8 bases and J dropped 3; count of bases not matched to a gene: 7. The CDR3 contains 16 residues. CDR3 in DNA: TGCGCCAGCGAGGGACTAGCGGGAGATGAAACAGATACGCAGTATTTT. Amino acids: CASEGLAGDETDTQYF.

This clone has a handful of counts. The V gene is TRBV4-1, the J gene TRBJ2-7, with TRBD1 identical over 7 bases. Germline lookup yields CDR1 MGHRA and CDR2 YSYEKL. CDR3 size: 15 residues. The J segment lost 0 bases and the V segment lost 5 bases, leaving 7 bases of the junction unmatched. CDR3 region: CASSTTGTVSYEQYF. The CDR3 DNA sequence: TGCGCCAGCAGCACAACCGGGACAGTCTCCTACGAGCAGTACTTC.

This clone was seen only a few times. The rearrangement joins TRBV12-5 to TRBJ2-3; a possible D gene is TRBD1 (6 bases). This CDR3 region has 14 residues. Looked up from germline, CDR1 is LGHNT and CDR2 is FRNRAP. Trimming removed 6 bases at V and 0 bases at J, with 10 bases between. In nucleotides, the CDR3 is TGTGCTAGTGGACAGGGCCAAAGCACAGATACGCAGTATTTT. It specifies CASGQGQSTDTQYF. Drawing the rest from reference TRBV12-5 and TRBJ2-3, the complete variable domain is DARVTQTPRHKVTEMGQEVTMRCQPILGHNTVFWYRQTMMQGLELLAYFRNRAPLDDSGMPKDRFSAEMPDATLATLKIQPSEPRDSAVYFCASGQGQSTDTQYFGPGTRLTVL.

The V gene is TRBV7-8, the J gene TRBJ2-2; D ambiguous. From germline, CDR1 is SGHVS and CDR2 FQNEAQ. V was shortened by 0 bases and J by 8 bases, with 7 bases between the two germline ends. CDR3 length equals 13 residues. The CDR3 bases are TGTGCCAGCAGCTTAGCGCTGCAGGGGGAGCTGTTTTTT. The encoded protein is CASSLALQGELFF.